Relative to its sample, the clone carrying this T cell receptor (beta chain) is medium-sized. The antigen is undetermined. Unique molecular identifiers tagged every individual TCR cDNA molecule. MiXCR was run by TCRdb on the 5' RACE reads, yielding one entry per CDR3 protein. The sample shows under 20,000 distinct CDR3 sequences, 7% of them seen only once. The ends were cut back, 5 bases at V and 2 bases at J, with 16 bases in the middle. CDR1 and CDR2 from the germline V gene are MDHEN and SYDVKM. The CDR3 contains 16 residues. This sample was included in a study of spatial heterogeneity in lung cancer. Findings and caveats of the study: Counts that tracked tumor mutation counts were those of expanded intratumoral alpha and beta TCRs.

Time point described: sample taken at primary tumor resection. The study sequenced unsorted whole RNA from tumor, nontumor lung or frozen PBMC. This chain links TRBV28 with TRBJ2-1, with D perhaps TRBD1 (6 bases). The sequence was obtained from a female donor with early-stage non-small cell lung cancer. The sequences come from lung tumor tissue, collected at surgery. Here the CDR3 DNA reads TGTGCCAGCAGTCCTACCGGGACATTCGCCTACAATGAGCAGTTCTTC. Protein sequence: CASSPTGTFAYNEQFF.